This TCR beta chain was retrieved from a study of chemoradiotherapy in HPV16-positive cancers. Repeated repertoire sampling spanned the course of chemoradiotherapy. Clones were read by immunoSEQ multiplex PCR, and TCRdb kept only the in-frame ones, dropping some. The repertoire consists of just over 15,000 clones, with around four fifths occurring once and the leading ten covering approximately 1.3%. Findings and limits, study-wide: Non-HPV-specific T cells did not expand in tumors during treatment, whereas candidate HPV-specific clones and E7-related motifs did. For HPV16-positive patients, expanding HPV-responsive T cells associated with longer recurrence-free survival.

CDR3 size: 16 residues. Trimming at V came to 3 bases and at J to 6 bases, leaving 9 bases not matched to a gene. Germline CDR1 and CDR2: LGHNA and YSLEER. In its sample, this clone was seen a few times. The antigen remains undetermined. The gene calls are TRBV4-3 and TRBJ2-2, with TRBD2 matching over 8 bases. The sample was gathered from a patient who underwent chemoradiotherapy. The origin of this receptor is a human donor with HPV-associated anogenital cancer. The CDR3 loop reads CASSQVAGTSPGELFF. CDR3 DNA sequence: TGCGCCAGCAGCCAGGTAGCGGGGACGTCTCCCGGGGAGCTGTTTTTT.